The 32 T cell receptor beta chains reported below all come from one sample, sequenced in a study of blood T cells in healthy people across ages. Combining a sample-barcoded 5' primer with a J-beta primer mix, a second PCR ran for roughly 7 to 12 cycles. TCRdb re-analysed the 5' RACE reads in MiXCR, keeping a single row per CDR3 protein. Here the sample spans roughly 900,000 distinct CDR3 sequences, roughly 43% being singletons. Specimen: blood. The receptors come from a man aged 25 to 40 in good health.

The rearrangement links TRBV6-6 to TRBJ1-2; D uncertain. The CDR3 spans 13 residues. The V gene lost 2 bases and the J gene lost 2 bases, with 6 bases spanning the gap. Germline CDR1 is MNHNY and CDR2 is SVGAGI (reference sequence). CDR3: CASSYVGNYGYTF. CDR3 nucleotides: TGTGCCAGCAGTTACGTAGGGAACTATGGCTACACCTTC.

A few counts support this clonotype. This chain connects TRBV11-2 to TRBJ2-7, with TRBD1 matching 9 bases. The J call may be incorrect, as the DNA end agrees better with TRBJ2-5. This CDR3 is 13 amino acids long. Germline loops: CDR1 SGHAT, CDR2 FQNNGV. In DNA, the CDR3 is TGTGCCAGCAGCGTGGACAGGGGAAAGACCCAGTACTTC. Its translation: CASSVDRGKTQYF.

About this clonotype: At one of its ends the junction is not consistent with the germline gene, which may arise from a read error. This chain joins TRBV27 and TRBJ2-7, with D uncertain. The CDR3 loop spans 14 amino acids. Germline V gives CDR1 MNHEY, CDR2 SMNVEV (reference sequence). The DNA of the CDR3 is TGTGCCAACAGTTTCGGTACCCTCTCCTACGAGCAGTACTTC. This sequence encodes CANSFGTLSYEQYF.

The chain is built from TRBV30 and TRBJ1-1; possible D gene TRBD1, 6 bases. The CDR3 consists of 15 residues. CDR1 and CDR2 (germline): GTSNPN, SVGIG (reference sequence). Deletions cut 0 bases from V and 4 bases from J, with 15 bases between. CDR3 DNA sequence: TGTGCCTGGAGTGTAGGGCAGGGGCTGCGCACTGAAGCTTTCTTT. Translation: CAWSVGQGLRTEAFF.

This chain links TRBV20-1 with TRBJ2-7, with 9 bases aligning to TRBD1. Germline trimming cut 3 bases from V and 4 bases from J; bases unmatched to any gene: 4. Germline V gene data show CDR1 as DFQATT and CDR2 as SNEGSKA (reference sequence). The CDR3 spans 13 residues. The CDR3 here is CSARGQGLYEQYF. In nucleotides, the CDR3 is TGCAGTGCTAGGGGACAGGGTTTATACGAGCAGTACTTC.

The table lists this clonotype with a few counts. CDR3 in amino acids: CASSKTDYEQYF. DNA for the CDR3: TGTGCCAGCAGCAAGACCGATTACGAGCAGTACTTC. The chain is built from TRBV13 and TRBJ2-7; D not resolved. Trimming stripped 5 bases from V and 4 bases from J, with 9 bases between. In germline, CDR1 is PRHDT, CDR2 FYEKMQ (reference sequence). The CDR3 has 12 amino acids.

There are a few counts of this clonotype. The chain carries TRBV6-2 or TRBV6-3 and TRBJ2-6; weak D call: TRBD1 (6 bases). The CDR3 covers 15 residues. Germline V lookup: CDR1 MNHEY, CDR2 SVGEGT. Between the trimmed V and J ends, which lost 2 bases and 2 bases, there was a span of 7 bases. Here the CDR3 reads CASSYKGAGANVLTF. The CDR3 DNA is TGTGCCAGCAGTTACAAGGGGGCTGGGGCCAACGTCCTGACTTTC.

CDR3 coding DNA: TGCAGTGTGGGGCCCTCCACAGATACGCAGTATTTT. Encoded protein: CSVGPSTDTQYF. The chain uses TRBV20-1 and TRBJ2-3; possibly TRBD1 for D (5 bases). Germline-derived CDR1 and CDR2 are DFQATT and SNEGSKA (reference sequence). V was trimmed by 7 bases and J by 2 bases, leaving 10 bases between them. This CDR3 is 12 amino acids long.

The rearrangement joins TRBV3-1 to TRBJ2-1, with 8 bases fitting TRBD2. The CDR3 consists of 16 residues. J lost 3 bases, V lost 3 bases, and 7 bases had no gene match. In germline, CDR1 is LGHDT, CDR2 YNNKEL (reference sequence). CDR3 sequence (DNA): TGTGCCAGCAGCCACGACGGGGGGGGAGGCTACAATGAGCAGTTCTTC. It encodes CASSHDGGGGYNEQFF.

This clonotype has only a few counts. This chain connects TRBV4-1 to TRBJ1-1; TRBD1 matches 8 bases. This CDR3 contains 16 residues. Germline V gives CDR1 MGHRA, CDR2 YSYEKL. V trimming: 1 base; J trimming: 1 base; junction bases outside the gene matches: 5. CDR3 bases: TGCGCCAGCAGCCAAGGGAGGACAGGGACGAACACTGAAGCTTTCTTT. Encoded protein: CASSQGRTGTNTEAFF.

This clonotype was seen a few times. The chain couples TRBV4-1 to TRBJ2-3, with 9 positions matching TRBD2. With 4 bases clipped from V and 3 bases from J, the junction kept 11 bases outside the gene matches. The CDR3 runs to 17 residues. The germline V gene has CDR1 MGHRA and CDR2 YSYEKL. The chain's CDR3 is CASSPFVSSGVTDTQYF. The DNA for the CDR3 is TGCGCCAGCAGCCCCTTTGTGTCTAGCGGGGTAACAGATACGCAGTATTTT.

The V call is TRBV14, the J call TRBJ2-7; D is unclear. The DNA end is a closer match to TRBJ2-4, so the J assignment may be wrong. The germline V gene has CDR1 SGHDN and CDR2 FVKESK. This CDR3 is 15 amino acids long. CDR3 amino acids: CASSLPGSAENIQYF. DNA for the CDR3: TGTGCCAGCAGCCTGCCAGGAAGCGCCGAAAACATTCAGTACTTC.

To note about this clonotype: Possible read error: a much larger clone is one base away. DNA of the CDR3: TGTGCCAGCAGCTTCGGGGGGCAGGGGACCCAGTACTTC. Translated, it gives CASSFGGQGTQYF. This chain joins TRBV11-2 and TRBJ2-5, with D possibly matching TRBD2 (7 bases). Germline V gene lookup returns CDR1 SGHAT and CDR2 FQNNGV. The CDR3 covers 13 residues. V was cut by 3 bases and J by 7 bases, with 12 bases left in between.

This sequence joins TRBV7-9 and TRBJ2-5; 9 bases fit TRBD2. The CDR3 totals 15 residues. With V trimmed by 3 bases and J by 5 bases, 7 bases remained unmatched. CDR1 is SEHNR and CDR2 is FQNEAQ in the germline V gene (reference sequence). The DNA of the CDR3 is TGTGCCAGCAGCTTCCAAGCGGGGGGAAAGGAGACCCAGTACTTC. This sequence encodes CASSFQAGGKETQYF.

This clonotype was picked up a small number of times. Since a much larger clone is just one base distant, this may be a read error. V gene TRBV27 combines with J gene TRBJ2-7, with no clear D. Germline CDR1 MNHEY, CDR2 SMNVEV (reference sequence). The V gene lost 2 bases and the J gene lost 5 bases, with 16 bases spanning the gap. This CDR3 is 15 amino acids long. The CDR3 here is CASSLASGQGNEQYF. DNA for the CDR3: TGTGCCAGCAGTTTAGCAAGTGGCCAAGGGAACGAGCAGTACTTC.

Only one count was recorded for this clonotype. The chain combines TRBV28 with TRBJ2-5; no reliable D call. Trimming left V 4 bases short and J 11 bases short, with 14 bases between. CDR3 size: 12 residues. From germline, CDR1 is MDHEN and CDR2 SYDVKM. CDR3 residues: CASSSTLEEQYF. The CDR3 DNA reads TGTGCCAGCAGTTCCACCCTTGAGGAGCAGTACTTC.

The rearrangement uses TRBV7-8 and TRBJ1-1; the D gene is possibly TRBD1 (6 bases). Germline values: CDR1 SGHVS, CDR2 FQNEAQ. The CDR3 sequence is 15 residues long. Trimming took 5 bases from V and 1 from J, leaving 14 bases between them. The CDR3 bases are TGTGCCAGCAGCACAGAAGGACAGAAGAACACTGAAGCTTTCTTT. Translating gives CASSTEGQKNTEAFF.

V is TRBV5-1 and J is TRBJ1-6, with D unresolved. Germline values: CDR1 SGHRS, CDR2 YFSETQ. The length of the CDR3 is 15 residues. With 0 bases removed from V and 6 bases from J, the gap between germline ends came to 10 bases. CDR3 protein: CASSLAVVGNSPLHF. DNA of the CDR3: TGCGCCAGCAGCTTGGCTGTCGTCGGTAATTCACCCCTCCACTTT.

The chain carries TRBV15 and TRBJ1-5; D is uncertain. Germline assignment: CDR1 LNHNV and CDR2 YYDKDF (reference sequence). V was clipped by 1 base and J by 0 bases, with 10 bases between them. CDR3 length: 16 amino acids. CDR3 protein: CATSRGPNDSNQPQHF. DNA for the CDR3: TGTGCCACCAGCAGAGGGCCGAACGATAGCAATCAGCCCCAGCATTTT. Full variable domain (missing parts from reference TRBV15 and TRBJ1-5): DAMVIQNPRYQVTQFGKPVTLSCSQTLNHNVMYWYQQKSSQAPKLLFHYYDKDFNNEADTPDNFQSRRPNTSFCFLDIRSPGLGDTAMYLCATSRGPNDSNQPQHFGDGTRLSIL.

Of note for this clonotype: Its ends do not fully match the called genes, so a read error is possible. The genes are TRBV4-2 and TRBJ2-3, with 7 positions matching TRBD2. There are 17 residues in the CDR3. CDR1 LGHNA and CDR2 YNFKEQ come from the germline V gene. The CDR3: CASSQERTGGGEDTQYF. Written as DNA, the CDR3 is TGTGCCAGCAGCCAAGAACGAACGGGGGGAGGGGAAGATACACAGTATTTT.

This clonotype was detected only a few times. The rearrangement links TRBV28 to TRBJ2-7; 9 nucleotides line up with TRBD1. With V trimmed by 4 bases and J by 4 bases, 8 bases remained unmatched. Looked up from germline, CDR1 is MDHEN and CDR2 is SYDVKM. This CDR3 has 15 amino acids. In DNA, the CDR3 is TGTGCCAGCAGTTCAACCGGGACAGGGACTTACGAGCAGTACTTC. Its translation: CASSSTGTGTYEQYF.

This clonotype has a handful of counts. The rearrangement links TRBV24-1 to TRBJ1-2; D unresolved. CDR3 length: 12 amino acids. Trimming removed 5 bases at V and 2 bases at J, with 5 bases between. Germline V lookup: CDR1 KGHDR, CDR2 SFDVKD. The CDR3 DNA reads as TGTGCCACCAGTGTCGCAAACTATGGCTACACCTTC. It encodes CATSVANYGYTF.

The chain joins TRBV7-2 to TRBJ1-2; D gene uncertain. Germline loops: CDR1 SGHTA, CDR2 FQGNSA. Trimming cost V 5 bases and J 4 bases, with 11 bases left between them. The CDR3 is 13 amino acids. In DNA form, the CDR3 reads TGTGCCAGCAGCCCCACAGCGCCCTATGGCTACACCTTC. As protein: CASSPTAPYGYTF.

The genes are TRBV12-3 or TRBV12-4 and TRBJ1-5; D uncertain. The CDR3 has 15 residues. V was trimmed by 0 bases and J by 5 bases, leaving 11 bases between them. The CDR3 spells CASSLALLGDQPQHF. CDR3 in DNA: TGTGCCAGCAGTTTAGCGTTACTGGGAGATCAGCCCCAGCATTTT.

This clonotype has at least ten counts. The chain links TRBV27 to TRBJ1-1, with a weak D call TRBD1 (5 bases). Germline V gene sequence: CDR1 MNHEY, CDR2 SMNVEV (reference sequence). The CDR3 consists of 13 residues. Trimming removed 6 bases at V and 1 base at J, with 9 bases between. CDR3 in amino acids: CASSLGANTEAFF. The DNA of the CDR3 is TGTGCCAGCAGCTTAGGGGCGAACACTGAAGCTTTCTTT.

This clonotype was detected a few times. The chain employs TRBV4-1 and TRBJ1-4; no definite D call. CDR1 and CDR2 (germline): MGHRA, YSYEKL. The CDR3 length is 16 residues. V was clipped by 2 bases and J by 0 bases, with 10 bases between them. DNA of the CDR3: TGCGCCAGCAGCCAATTGGGAAGGGCAACTAATGAAAAACTGTTTTTT. Protein sequence: CASSQLGRATNEKLFF.

On this clonotype: A clone one base away is much larger, so this may be a read error. The rearrangement uses TRBV25-1 and TRBJ2-7; 7 nucleotides line up with TRBD1. Germline V gene data show CDR1 as MGHDK and CDR2 as SYGVNS. CDR3 size: 16 residues. Trimming took 6 bases from V and 7 from J; bases not matched to a gene: 18. The CDR3 region has the DNA TGTGCCAGCAGCGGATTCGGGGACAGAAGGGACAATGAGCAGTACTTC. Protein sequence: CASSGFGDRRDNEQYF.

This clonotype was found a few times. This chain connects TRBV12-3 or TRBV12-4 to TRBJ2-7; TRBD2 matches at 9 bases. The CDR3 extends over 14 amino acids. Trimming took 3 bases from V and 6 from J; bases not matched to a gene: 6. This CDR3 is CASSFGGGATEQYF. The CDR3 DNA sequence: TGTGCCAGCAGTTTCGGCGGGGGGGCTACCGAGCAGTACTTC.

This clonotype was seen more than once but under ten times. The chain couples TRBV12-3 or TRBV12-4 to TRBJ1-4; D uncertain. Trimming took off 3 bases at V and 0 bases at J, with 8 bases between the two ends. The CDR3 has 15 amino acids. The CDR3 DNA reads TGTGCCAGCAGTTTCAACGGCGCAACTAATGAAAAACTGTTTTTT. It is translated as CASSFNGATNEKLFF.

In DNA, the CDR3 is TGTGCCAGCAGCTTAGAGGGATGGGGACAGGGCTCCTACGAGCAGTACTTC. Its protein is CASSLEGWGQGSYEQYF. The chain couples TRBV7-8 to TRBJ2-7, with 9 bases identical to TRBD1. The V and J ends lost 1 base and 0 bases, in that order; junction bases with no gene match: 7. Germline V gene sequence: CDR1 SGHVS, CDR2 FQNEAQ. This CDR3 contains 17 residues.

This clonotype appeared a single time. In nucleotides, the CDR3 is TGCGCCAGCAGCCAGGGTACTAGCGGGCGAGAGACCCAGTACTTC. Its translation: CASSQGTSGRETQYF. The chain has TRBV4-1 and TRBJ2-5; 9 bases are a match to TRBD2. This CDR3 comprises 15 residues. After removal of 3 bases from V and 4 bases from J, the junction contained 6 bases not matched to a gene. Germline V lookup: CDR1 MGHRA, CDR2 YSYEKL.

This clonotype was seen at least ten times. The chain links TRBV4-1 to TRBJ1-2; a possible D gene is TRBD1 (6 bases). V was pared by 3 bases and J by 3 bases, with 20 bases between. The germline V gene has CDR1 MGHRA and CDR2 YSYEKL. The CDR3 totals 17 residues. The CDR3 spells CASSHPRWRTDHYGYTF. CDR3 DNA sequence: TGCGCCAGCAGCCATCCCAGGTGGAGGACAGACCACTATGGCTACACCTTC.